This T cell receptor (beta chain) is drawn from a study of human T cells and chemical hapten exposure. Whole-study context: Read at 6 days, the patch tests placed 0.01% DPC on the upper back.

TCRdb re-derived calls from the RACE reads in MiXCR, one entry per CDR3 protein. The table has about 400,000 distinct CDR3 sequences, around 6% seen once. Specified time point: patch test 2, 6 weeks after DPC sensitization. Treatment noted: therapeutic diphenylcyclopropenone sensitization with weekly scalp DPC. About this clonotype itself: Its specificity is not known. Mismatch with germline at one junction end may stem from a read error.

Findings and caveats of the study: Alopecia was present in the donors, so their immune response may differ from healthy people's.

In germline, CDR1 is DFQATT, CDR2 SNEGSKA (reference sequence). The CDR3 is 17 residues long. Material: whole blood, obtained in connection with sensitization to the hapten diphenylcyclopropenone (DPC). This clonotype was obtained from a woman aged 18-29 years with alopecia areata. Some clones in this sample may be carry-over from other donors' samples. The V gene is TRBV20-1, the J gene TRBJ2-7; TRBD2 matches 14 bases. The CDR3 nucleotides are TGCAGTGCTAATCCGACTAGCGGGGGGGCCTTTTCCTCCGAGCAGTACTTC. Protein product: CSANPTSGGAFSSEQYF.